The table lists the clone carrying this T cell receptor (beta chain) with a few counts. Previously described methods and listed TCR primers were employed for the bulk TCR libraries. TCRdb called the PCR reads again in MiXCR, with one record for every CDR3 protein. Of 550,000 to 750,000 distinct CDR3 sequences detected, 15% to 20% appear once; the ten largest clones hold roughly 0.9%. This sample was included in a study of molecular identifiers for immune sequencing clone quantification. The CDR3 consists of 15 residues. V dropped 7 bases and J dropped 6; count of bases not matched to a gene: 11. Germline loops: CDR1 KGHDR, CDR2 SFDVKD.

Sequenced input: naive CD8+ T cells from blood, with Jurkat cell RNA spiked in. Subset described: FACS-sorted CD8+CD4-CCR7+CD45RA+ naive T cells. The chain recombines TRBV24-1 with TRBJ2-7, with 10 bases lining up with TRBD1. The sequence derives from a human donor in good health. Some libraries in this study had Jurkat cell RNA spiked in. The CDR3 nucleotides read TGTGCCACCAGCGAGCGAGGACAGGGGGTCCGCGAGCAGTACTTC. Translating gives CATSERGQGVREQYF.